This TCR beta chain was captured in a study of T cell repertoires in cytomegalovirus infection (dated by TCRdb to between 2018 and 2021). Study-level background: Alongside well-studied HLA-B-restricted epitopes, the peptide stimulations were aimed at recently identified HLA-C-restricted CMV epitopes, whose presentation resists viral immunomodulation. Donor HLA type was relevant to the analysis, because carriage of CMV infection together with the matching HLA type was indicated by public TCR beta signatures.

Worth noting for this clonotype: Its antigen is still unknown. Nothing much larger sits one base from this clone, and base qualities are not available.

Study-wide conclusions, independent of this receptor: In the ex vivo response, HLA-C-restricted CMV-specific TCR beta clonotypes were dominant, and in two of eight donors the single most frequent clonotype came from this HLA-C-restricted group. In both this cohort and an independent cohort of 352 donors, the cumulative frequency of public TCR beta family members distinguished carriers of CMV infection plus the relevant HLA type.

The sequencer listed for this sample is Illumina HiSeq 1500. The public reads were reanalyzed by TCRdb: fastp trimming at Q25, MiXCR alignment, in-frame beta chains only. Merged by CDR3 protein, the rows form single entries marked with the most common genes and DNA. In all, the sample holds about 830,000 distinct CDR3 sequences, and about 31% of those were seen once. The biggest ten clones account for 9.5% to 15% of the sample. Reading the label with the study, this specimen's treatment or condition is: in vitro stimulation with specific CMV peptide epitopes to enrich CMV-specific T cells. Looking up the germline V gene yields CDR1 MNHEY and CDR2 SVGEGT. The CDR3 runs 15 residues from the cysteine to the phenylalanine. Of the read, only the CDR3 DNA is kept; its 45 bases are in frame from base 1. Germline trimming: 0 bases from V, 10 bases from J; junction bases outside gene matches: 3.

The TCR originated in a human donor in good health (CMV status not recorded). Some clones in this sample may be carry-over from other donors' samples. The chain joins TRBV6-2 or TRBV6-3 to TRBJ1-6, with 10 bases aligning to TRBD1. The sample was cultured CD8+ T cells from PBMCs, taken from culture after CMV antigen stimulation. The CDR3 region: CASSYSGQGVSPLHF. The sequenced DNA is TGTGCCAGCAGTTACTCCGGACAGGGGGTCTCACCCCTCCACTTT.